This T cell receptor beta chain is from a study of T-cell memory formation after mild COVID-19 (dated by TCRdb to the early 2020s). Regarding the research as a whole: Most TCR sequence clusters were specific to one of the two donors. T-cell clones expanding and contracting after mild COVID-19 in two donors were tracked by longitudinal TCRalpha and TCRbeta repertoire sequencing. Two young, previously healthy adult volunteers, one female and one male, were included in the cohort.

On this clonotype itself: Its recognized antigen is unknown. No quality values exist for individual bases; no much larger clone is one base distant.

Here is what the overall study found, with its caveats: Only a couple of mild cases were covered by the study, and larger cohorts that include severe cases with pre-infection samples were considered necessary. Some responding clones were found in pre-infection memory, which suggests that pre-existing cross-reactive memory T cells took part in the SARS-CoV-2 response. SARS-CoV-2 specificity was not confirmed for the second-wave clones peaking on day 37. Contracting CD4+ clones turned up mainly in the CM and EM memory subsets, whereas EMRA was where CD8+ clones were enriched. Clones that contracted from day 15 to 85 showed balanced CD4/CD8 phenotypes, whereas a second wave of clones that expanded from day 15 to 37 leaned towards CD4+.

The CDR3 numbers 14 residues from cysteine through phenylalanine. The read is trimmed to its CDR3 DNA, 42 bases read in frame from base 1. V gives up 4 bases and J gives up 9 bases, and the segment between their germline ends measures 16 bases. CDR1 and CDR2, looked up from the germline V gene (reference sequence), are LGHDT and YNNKEL. The sequencer listed for this sample is Illumina NovaSeq 6000. Using 5'RACE with constant-segment primers, TCRalpha and TCRbeta cDNA libraries were constructed, with sample barcodes and unique molecular identifiers added in the process. Trizol reagent was used to extract RNA from every sample. Library amplification was performed in two PCR steps, and a second sample barcode and Illumina TruSeq adapters were introduced in the second step. Sequencing of libraries was performed on an Illumina NovaSeq with 2 x 150 bp paired-end reads. Turning to the authors' computational methods: Reads were demultiplexed and collapsed into UMI-guided consensus sequences with migec v1.2.7. Using mixcr v2.1.11, UMI consensuses were aligned to TRA and TRB V and J templates and then assembled into clonotypes. Expanded or contracted clonotypes were those called significant by both edgeR and NoisET, with noise models trained on biological replicates. For edgeR calls, the thresholds were a false discovery rate-adjusted p below 0.01 and a log2 fold-change of 1. As an exploratory analysis of dynamics, max-normalized trajectories of the 1000 most abundant clonotypes were examined by PCA with hierarchical clustering. The CD4 or CD8 phenotype of responding clones was assigned using the separately sequenced CD4+ and CD8+ repertoires. The public reads were quality trimmed at Q25 with fastp and then assembled into clones with MiXCR by TCRdb, keeping productive beta chains. Here each entry gathers all rows of one CDR3 protein and keeps the most common genes and DNA. Clone size and V and J calls follow TCRdb, not the original study. The sample table contains a few hundred thousand distinct CDR3 sequences; only one count was recorded for roughly 15% of them. About 22% of the sample is in the top ten clones.

PBMCs were isolated by Ficoll-Paque density gradient centrifugation. The chain joins TRBV3-1 to TRBJ2-1; a tentative D call is TRBD2 (6 bases match). This sequence originates from a man younger than 35 who had mild COVID-19 (a few samples of this study predate the infection). The sample titles of this study are shuffled in the database, so cell type and time point are left out; the donor was told from shared clones. Sequencing was carried out using PBMCs or a T cell subset sorted from them (not recorded which). At the DNA level, the sequence is TGTGCCAGCAGCCGGGAAACGGGGGAGGTTGAGCAGTTCTTC. Translation gives CASSRETGEVEQFF.